This entry lists 6 T cell receptor beta chains sequenced from one sample in a study of CD8 T cells in Susac syndrome. The RNA input was about 0.5 to 1 ug, and it was reverse transcribed with random hexamers. TCRdb ran MiXCR on the immunoSEQ multiplex PCR reads and lists one entry per CDR3 protein. The sample consists of a few hundred thousand distinct CDR3 sequences, 95% of them appearing once. Sample: CD4+ T cells from PBMCs. Every receptor here comes from a human donor with multiple sclerosis.

The rearrangement uses TRBV28 and TRBJ1-4; no definite D call. The CDR3 contains 14 residues. Deletions cut 2 bases from V and 0 bases from J, with 4 bases between. Germline V lookup: CDR1 MDHEN, CDR2 SYDVKM. Written as DNA, the CDR3 is TGTGCCAGCAGTTTACGTACAACTAATGAAAAACTGTTTTTT. This sequence encodes CASSLRTTNEKLFF.

The chain couples TRBV9 to TRBJ2-2, with D possibly called TRBD1 or TRBD2 (5 bases each). This CDR3 spans 15 amino acids. Per the germline V gene, CDR1 is SGDLS and CDR2 is YYNGEE. Between the trimmed V and J ends, which lost 4 bases and 3 bases, there was a span of 13 bases. CDR3 DNA: TGTGCCAGCAGCCCCCGGAGAGGGGACACCGGGGAGCTGTTTTTT. Translating gives CASSPRRGDTGELFF.

The chain has TRBV5-6 and TRBJ1-3; unclear D gene. The germline gives CDR1 SGHDT, CDR2 YYEEEE. This CDR3 region has 14 residues. The V and J ends lost 0 bases and 4 bases respectively, with 8 bases between them. The CDR3 sequence: CASSLGGGGNTIYF. The CDR3 nucleotides are TGTGCCAGCAGCTTGGGTGGAGGAGGAAACACCATATATTTT. Supplemented by reference TRBV5-6 and TRBJ1-3, the full variable domain reads DAGVTQSPTHLIKTRGQQVTLRCSPKSGHDTVSWYQQALGQGPQFIFQYYEEEERQRGNFPDRFSGHQFPNYSSELNVNALLLGDSALYLCASSLGGGGNTIYFGEGSWLTVV.

This clonotype was recorded only once. This rearrangement joins TRBV29-1 to TRBJ1-1; TRBD1 matches 8 bases. Germline trimming cut 7 bases from V and 4 bases from J; bases unmatched to any gene: 11. The CDR3 totals 14 residues. Germline values: CDR1 SQVTM, CDR2 ANQGSEA. In DNA, the CDR3 is TGCAGCGCCTCCCCCCGGGACAGGACCACTGAAGCTTTCTTT. This sequence encodes CSASPRDRTTEAFF.

The chain carries TRBV7-6 and TRBJ2-5, with a tentative D call TRBD1 (6 bases). From germline, CDR1 is SGHVS and CDR2 FNYEAQ. The CDR3 is made up of 15 amino acids. The germline V and J ends were trimmed by 3 bases and 4 bases, with 15 bases remaining between them. Written as DNA, the CDR3 is TGTGCCAGCAGCTTCCGGCCAGGGGCGGTAGAGACCCAGTACTTC. Translating gives CASSFRPGAVETQYF.

The gene calls are TRBV7-9 and TRBJ2-3; D not certain. The CDR3 runs to 16 residues. Germline V gene lookup returns CDR1 SEHNR and CDR2 FQNEAQ (reference sequence). V gave up 0 bases and J gave up 5 bases, with 15 bases separating them. CDR3 region: CASSLAQSPVVDTQYF. DNA for the CDR3: TGTGCCAGCAGCTTAGCACAGTCTCCCGTCGTAGATACGCAGTATTTT.